This T cell receptor (beta chain) originates from a study of T cell responses to AZD1222 COVID-19 vaccine. Remarks on this clone: Its specificity is unknown.

Study-wide findings and caveats: A reported finding is that nearly half of spike-specific TCRs target unmutated variant regions. Vaccine-associated CD4 TCRs ranged over spike, dominating at 160-218 and 743-854. Females made up more of the donors, who were largely white British, and clonal diversity may have come out too low.

Measured with immunoSEQ multiplex PCR; TCRdb has only the in-frame clones, and not every one. The top ten clones hold around 0.91% of a sample with about 130,000 clones, 93% of them seen once. Per germline, CDR1 SGDLS and CDR2 YYNGEE. CDR3 length: 18 amino acids. Between the trimmed V and J ends, which lost 3 bases and 5 bases, there was a span of 23 bases. The sequence was obtained from an adult in good health. This specimen was peripheral blood, taken on day 0 of AZD1222 vaccination. V gene TRBV9 combines with J gene TRBJ1-4; D unresolved. The CDR3 sequence: CASSESLHDEDENEKLFF. The CDR3 DNA sequence: TGTGCCAGCAGCGAATCCCTCCACGACGAAGACGAAAATGAAAAACTGTTTTTT.